This T cell receptor beta chain was identified during a study of T cell responses to AZD1222 COVID-19 vaccine. Comment on this clone: Its antigen remains unknown.

Profiled with immunoSEQ multiplex PCR; TCRdb holds only in-frame clones, not every one. The data show over 120,000 clones, approximately 83% seen once. CDR3 length: 15 amino acids. Trimming removed 2 bases at V and 0 bases at J, with 9 bases between. Per the germline V gene, CDR1 is SGHTA and CDR2 is FQGNSA. Overall study findings and caveats: Compared with day 0, the breadth and depth of the Spike-specific TCR repertoire rose significantly after two doses of AZD1222. There were vaccine-associated CD4 TCRs across spike, dominant at 160-218 and 743-854. Samples come after the peak T cell response, not at day 14. Donors in the cohort were predominantly white British and more often female, and clonal diversity was possibly underestimated.

The sample here was peripheral blood, taken on day 0 of AZD1222 vaccination. The TCR sequence derives from an adult in good health. The chain combines TRBV7-2 with TRBJ2-3; D not certain. CDR3 sequence (DNA): TGTGCCAGCAGCTTATTGGCTCATAGCACAGATACGCAGTATTTT. It specifies CASSLLAHSTDTQYF.